The 18 T cell receptor beta chains given below trace back to one sample, sequenced in a study of beta chain features in type 1 diabetes. The study, taken as a whole, reports: Type 1 diabetes patients had TCRB CDR3s that were shorter (moderately but significantly so) in all four CD4+ subsets.

Their cognate antigens are unknown. The investigators reverse transcribed all of the isolated RNA, so they sequenced expressed TCRB transcripts. The table came from immunoSEQ multiplex PCR; TCRdb's copy has only in-frame clones and leaves some out. The sample carries a few hundred thousand clones, around 16% recorded once. Sample: naive CD4+ T cells from blood. All receptors come from a man aged 18 to 35 with type 1 diabetes.

This clone has just a few counts. The genes are TRBV29-1 and TRBJ2-7, with 9 bases aligning to TRBD1. The germline gives CDR1 SQVTM, CDR2 ANQGSEA. The CDR3 runs 17 residues. V lost 6 bases and J lost 5; bases outside the gene matches: 20. CDR3 DNA: TGCAGCGTGGGATCCGCGACCGGAGGGACAGGGATCCACGAGCAGTACTTC. It encodes CSVGSATGGTGIHEQYF.

This clone came up a few times. CDR3 sequence: CASSLYGTGQETQYF. CDR3 nucleotides: TGTGCCAGCAGTTTATACGGGACAGGACAAGAGACCCAGTACTTC. This chain uses TRBV27 with TRBJ2-5, with 8 bases fitting TRBD1. Germline CDR1 reads MNHEY; CDR2 reads SMNVEV (reference sequence). The trim removed 1 base at V and 2 bases at J, leaving 3 bases unmatched. CDR3 size: 15 residues.

V gene TRBV9 combines with J gene TRBJ1-6; 7 nucleotides line up with TRBD1. There are 14 residues in the CDR3. Germline CDR1 and CDR2: SGDLS and YYNGEE. With 4 bases clipped from V and 10 bases from J, the junction kept 8 bases outside the gene matches. In nucleotides, the CDR3 is TGTGCCAGCAGCAGACAGGGCCTCGGGTCACCCCTCCACTTT. It encodes CASSRQGLGSPLHF.

This clone was counted a few times. The chain links TRBV25-1 to TRBJ2-3; possible D gene TRBD2, 6 bases. V lost 3 bases to trimming and J lost 4 bases, with 14 bases between them. Looked up from germline, CDR1 is MGHDK and CDR2 is SYGVNS. This CDR3 is 15 amino acids long. The CDR3 DNA reads as TGTGCCAGCAGTGAGGTGGTCGGGAGCGCAGATACGCAGTATTTT. Amino acids: CASSEVVGSADTQYF.

The rearrangement uses TRBV18 and TRBJ1-1; weak D call: TRBD1 (6 bases). In germline, CDR1 is KGHSH, CDR2 LQKENI. The CDR3 runs to 20 residues. Trimming took 2 bases from V and 3 from J, leaving 28 bases between them. CDR3: CASSPSGGASLIGVYTEAFF. The DNA of the CDR3 is TGTGCCAGCTCACCATCGGGGGGCGCGTCTTTAATAGGGGTGTACACTGAAGCTTTCTTT.

The chain carries TRBV7-9 and TRBJ2-1; D is uncertain. Trimming left V 4 bases short and J 7 bases short, with 5 bases between. The CDR3 has 11 amino acids. Germline loops: CDR1 SEHNR, CDR2 FQNEAQ (reference sequence). As DNA, the CDR3 is TGTGCCAGCAGCTGGCAGAATGAGCAGTTCTTC. This encodes CASSWQNEQFF. The whole variable domain, filled in from reference TRBV7-9 and TRBJ2-1, reads DTGVSQNPRHKITKRGQNVTFRCDPISEHNRLYWYRQTLGQGPEFLTYFQNEAQLEKSRLLSDRFSAERPKGSFSTLEIQRTEQGDSAMYLCASSWQNEQFFGPGTRLTVL.

This clone was detected a few times. The rearrangement links TRBV28 to TRBJ1-1; perhaps TRBD1 as D (6 bases). CDR3 size: 16 residues. Germline CDR1 and CDR2: MDHEN and SYDVKM. Trimming stripped 3 bases from V and 0 bases from J, with 14 bases between. This CDR3 reads CASSFPLGAVNTEAFF. In DNA form, the CDR3 reads TGTGCCAGCAGTTTCCCCTTGGGGGCAGTGAACACTGAAGCTTTCTTT.

The chain carries TRBV5-1 and TRBJ2-3; TRBD1 is a possible D gene (7 bases). Between the trimmed V and J ends, which lost 4 bases and 6 bases, there was a span of 15 bases. Germline-derived CDR1 and CDR2 are SGHRS and YFSETQ. This CDR3 region has 14 residues. CDR3: CASSNPEGADTQYF. CDR3 sequence (DNA): TGCGCCAGCAGCAATCCGGAGGGGGCGGATACGCAGTATTTT. Complete variable domain (other parts from reference TRBV5-1 and TRBJ2-3): KAGVTQTPRYLIKTRGQQVTLSCSPISGHRSVSWYQQTPGQGLQFLFEYFSETQRNKGNFPGRFSGRQFSNSRSEMNVSTLELGDSALYLCASSNPEGADTQYFGPGTRLTVL.

V gene TRBV20-1 combines with J gene TRBJ2-3; perhaps TRBD1 as D (5 bases). The CDR3 loop spans 11 amino acids. The V and J ends lost 5 bases and 7 bases respectively, with 10 bases between them. The germline V gene encodes CDR1 DFQATT and CDR2 SNEGSKA (reference sequence). Written as DNA, the CDR3 is TGCAGTGCTCTCAGGGTAAATACGCAGTATTTT. It specifies CSALRVNTQYF.

This clone came up a few times. J is TRBJ2-7 and V is TRBV19; TRBD1 aligns across 7 bases. The germline V gene has CDR1 LNHDA and CDR2 SQIVND (reference sequence). This CDR3 contains 14 residues. Unmatched junction bases numbered 6, after V lost 6 bases and J lost 1 base. The CDR3 sequence is CASRGQANSYEQYF. CDR3 in DNA: TGTGCCAGTAGAGGACAGGCTAATTCCTACGAGCAGTACTTC.

The chain combines TRBV7-2 with TRBJ2-1; D is undetermined. CDR3 size: 12 residues. Germline lookup yields CDR1 SGHTA and CDR2 FQGNSA. Trimming left V 5 bases short and J 6 bases short, with 8 bases between. CDR3 DNA: TGTGCCAGCAGCCCCTGGAGCAATGAGCAGTTCTTC. This encodes CASSPWSNEQFF.

The table lists this clone with a few counts. V and J are TRBV4-1 and TRBJ2-1, with a possible D match to TRBD2 (5 bases). Germline values: CDR1 MGHRA, CDR2 YSYEKL. The germline V and J ends were trimmed by 0 bases and 0 bases, with 9 bases remaining between them. The CDR3 loop spans 16 amino acids. CDR3 DNA sequence: TGCGCCAGCAGCCAAGATGAGCGGAGCTCCTACAATGAGCAGTTCTTC. Encoded protein: CASSQDERSSYNEQFF.

This clone was detected only a few times. The rearrangement joins TRBV28 to TRBJ2-3; 10 nucleotides align to TRBD2. Trimming took 2 bases from V and 3 from J; bases not matched to a gene: 8. The CDR3 sequence is 17 residues long. Germline lookup yields CDR1 MDHEN and CDR2 SYDVKM. The CDR3 DNA reads as TGTGCCAGCAGTTTACCATACTATAGCGGGGGGACAGATACGCAGTATTTT. Its protein is CASSLPYYSGGTDTQYF.

This clone was counted between two and nine times. The rearrangement links TRBV10-3 to TRBJ2-7, with TRBD1 identical over 7 bases. The V and J ends lost 3 bases and 6 bases, in that order; junction bases with no gene match: 8. The CDR3 extends over 14 amino acids. The germline V gene encodes CDR1 ENHRY and CDR2 SYGVKD. CDR3 loop: CAISEGRGSREQYF. CDR3 in DNA: TGTGCCATCAGTGAAGGCAGGGGGTCTCGCGAGCAGTACTTC.

This chain connects TRBV5-1 to TRBJ2-1, with 11 nucleotides matching TRBD2. This CDR3 is 15 amino acids long. J lost 2 bases, V lost 5 bases, and 3 bases had no gene match. Looked up from germline, CDR1 is SGHRS and CDR2 is YFSETQ. CDR3 DNA: TGCGCCAGCAGACTAGCGGGAGAAACCTACAATGAGCAGTTCTTC. Translation gives CASRLAGETYNEQFF.

This clone was counted between two and nine times. The chain combines TRBV12-2 with TRBJ2-1; the DNA was not used to check the table's D call, TRBD1. TRBV12-2 is described as a pseudogene. The CDR3 totals 16 residues. DNA of the CDR3: TGTGCAAGTCGCCCACCCCTTCGACAGGGATGCAATGAGCAGTTCTTC. The encoded protein is CASRPPLRQGCNEQFF.

V is TRBV4-1 and J is TRBJ2-3; TRBD2 aligns across 11 bases. Germline V gene sequence: CDR1 MGHRA, CDR2 YSYEKL. This CDR3 is built from 14 residues. J was trimmed by 8 bases and V by 7 bases; bases with no gene match: 8. The CDR3 here is CASKLAGGSGTQYF. The CDR3 region has the DNA TGCGCCAGCAAGCTAGCGGGGGGTTCCGGTACGCAGTATTTT.

A note on this clone: Other nucleotide sequences from this sample produce the same CDR3. The rearrangement joins TRBV30 to TRBJ2-7; 7 nucleotides agree with TRBD2. The germline gives CDR1 GTSNPN, CDR2 SVGIG (reference sequence). This CDR3 is 12 amino acids long. The ends lost 2 bases at V and 3 bases at J; junction bases unmatched: 1. CDR3 region: CAWSSGGYEQYF. The CDR3 region has the DNA TGTGCCTGGAGTTCGGGAGGCTACGAGCAGTACTTC.